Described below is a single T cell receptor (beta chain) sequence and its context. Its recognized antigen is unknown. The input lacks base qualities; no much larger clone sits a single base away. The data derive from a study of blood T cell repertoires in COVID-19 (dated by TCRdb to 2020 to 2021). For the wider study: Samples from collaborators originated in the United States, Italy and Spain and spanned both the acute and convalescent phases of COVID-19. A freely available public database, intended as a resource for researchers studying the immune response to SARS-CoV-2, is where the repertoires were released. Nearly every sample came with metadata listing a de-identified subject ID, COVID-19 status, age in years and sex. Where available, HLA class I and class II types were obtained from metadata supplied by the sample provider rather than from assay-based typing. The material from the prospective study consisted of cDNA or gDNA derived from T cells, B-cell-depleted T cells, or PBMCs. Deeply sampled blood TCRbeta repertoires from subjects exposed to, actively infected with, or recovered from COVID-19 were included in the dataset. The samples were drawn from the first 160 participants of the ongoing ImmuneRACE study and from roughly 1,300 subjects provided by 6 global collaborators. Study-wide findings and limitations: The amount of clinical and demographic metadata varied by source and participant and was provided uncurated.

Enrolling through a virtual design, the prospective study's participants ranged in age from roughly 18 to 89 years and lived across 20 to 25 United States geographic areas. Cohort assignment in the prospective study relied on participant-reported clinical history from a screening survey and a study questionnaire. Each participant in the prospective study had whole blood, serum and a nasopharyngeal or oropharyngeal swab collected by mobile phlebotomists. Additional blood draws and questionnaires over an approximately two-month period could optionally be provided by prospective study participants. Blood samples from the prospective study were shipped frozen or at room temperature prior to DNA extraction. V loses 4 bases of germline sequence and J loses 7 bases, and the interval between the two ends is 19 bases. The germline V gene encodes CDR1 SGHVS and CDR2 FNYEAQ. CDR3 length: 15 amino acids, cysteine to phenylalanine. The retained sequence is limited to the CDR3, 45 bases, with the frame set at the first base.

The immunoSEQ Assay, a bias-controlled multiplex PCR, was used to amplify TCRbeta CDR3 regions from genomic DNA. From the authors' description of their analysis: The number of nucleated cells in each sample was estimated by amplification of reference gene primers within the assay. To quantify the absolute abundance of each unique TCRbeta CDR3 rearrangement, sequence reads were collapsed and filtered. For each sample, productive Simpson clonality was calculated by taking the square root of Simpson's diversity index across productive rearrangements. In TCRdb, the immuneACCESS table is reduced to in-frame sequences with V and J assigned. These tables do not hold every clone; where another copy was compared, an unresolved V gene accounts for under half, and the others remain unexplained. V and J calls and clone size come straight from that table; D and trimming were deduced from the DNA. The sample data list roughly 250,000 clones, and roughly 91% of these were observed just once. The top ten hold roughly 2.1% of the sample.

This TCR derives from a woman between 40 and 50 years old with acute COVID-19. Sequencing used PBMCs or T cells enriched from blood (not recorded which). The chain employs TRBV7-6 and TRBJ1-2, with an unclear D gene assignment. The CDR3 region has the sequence CASSSDPGKGIGYTF. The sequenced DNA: TGTGCCAGCAGCTCGGATCCGGGGAAGGGTATTGGCTACACCTTC.